The next 26 T cell receptor beta chains were all read from a single sample in a study of PD-1 blockade in mismatch repair-deficient tumors. The method was immunoSEQ multiplex PCR; TCRdb's version includes in-frame clones alone and lacks a portion of them. The table records 80,000 to 100,000 clones, about 84% of them present only once. The specimen comprised peripheral blood, sampled 12 weeks after starting pembrolizumab. These receptors came from an adult with mismatch repair-deficient cancer.

This clone is a singleton in its sample. The chain employs TRBV15 and TRBJ1-1; 7 bases agree with TRBD1. The V gene end was trimmed by 6 bases and the J gene end by 4 bases; junction bases not matched to a gene: 5. The germline CDR1 and CDR2 sequences are LNHNV and YYDKDF (reference sequence). The CDR3 totals 13 residues. DNA for the CDR3: TGTGCCACCAGTCCGACAGGGTTCACTGAAGCTTTCTTT. This encodes CATSPTGFTEAFF. The whole variable domain, remainder taken from reference TRBV15 and TRBJ1-1, is DAMVIQNPRYQVTQFGKPVTLSCSQTLNHNVMYWYQQKSSQAPKLLFHYYDKDFNNEADTPDNFQSRRPNTSFCFLDIRSPGLGDTAMYLCATSPTGFTEAFFGQGTRLTVV.

The rearrangement joins TRBV14 to TRBJ1-2; a weak D match, TRBD1 (6 bases). V shed 1 base and J shed 11 bases, with 11 bases lying between them. Per the germline V gene, CDR1 is SGHDN and CDR2 is FVKESK. CDR3 length: 12 amino acids. The CDR3 sequence: CASSQGQGRYTF. CDR3 nucleotide sequence: TGTGCCAGCAGCCAAGGTCAGGGGAGGTACACCTTC.

In its sample, this clone was seen a few times. V and J are TRBV11-2 and TRBJ2-3; D not resolved. This CDR3 contains 14 residues. In germline, CDR1 is SGHAT, CDR2 FQNNGV. V was cut by 5 bases and J by 3 bases, with 12 bases left in between. This CDR3 is CASSVSTLTDTQYF. The DNA of the CDR3 is TGTGCCAGCAGCGTTTCGACCCTAACAGATACGCAGTATTTT.

DNA of the CDR3: TGTGCCAGCAGTCCTCTTAGACAGAACACTGAAGCTTTCTTT. Translated: CASSPLRQNTEAFF. The chain couples TRBV2 to TRBJ1-1; no clear D. The CDR3 covers 14 residues. Deletions cut 5 bases from V and 1 base from J, with 11 bases between. Looked up from germline, CDR1 is SNHLY and CDR2 is FYNNEI.

This chain links TRBV7-2 with TRBJ2-7; D may be TRBD1 or TRBD2 (6 bases each). CDR1 and CDR2 from the germline V gene are SGHTA and FQGNSA. Deletions cut 5 bases from V and 3 bases from J, with 14 bases between. The CDR3 runs to 14 residues. The CDR3 DNA reads as TGTGCCAGCAGCCGGGGGCCAGCCGGCTACGAGCAGTACTTC. This translates into CASSRGPAGYEQYF.

This chain joins TRBV30 and TRBJ1-1, with D uncertain. Germline V lookup: CDR1 GTSNPN, CDR2 SVGIG (reference sequence). The CDR3 is made up of 12 amino acids. V shed 3 bases and J shed 7 bases, with 12 bases lying between them. The CDR3 region has the DNA TGTGCCTGGAGCTCCCAGCGGGGTGAAGCTTTCTTT. Translation gives CAWSSQRGEAFF. The entire variable domain, with the rest obtained from reference TRBV30 and TRBJ1-1, is as follows: SQTIHQWPATLVQPVGSPLSLECTVEGTSNPNLYWYRQAAGRGLQLLFYSVGIGQISSEVPQNLSASRPQDRQFILSSKKLLLSDSGFYLCAWSSQRGEAFFGQGTRLTVV.

J is TRBJ2-3 and V is TRBV23-1; unclear D gene. TRBV23-1 is classed as an ORF, of uncertain function. V dropped 4 bases and J dropped 4 bases, with 18 bases sitting between them. There are 16 residues in the CDR3. CDR3 nucleotide sequence: TGCGCCAGCAGTCCATTCTGGGCCGCGGTTGCAGATACGCAGTATTTT. Amino acid sequence: CASSPFWAAVADTQYF.

The chain joins TRBV19 to TRBJ2-5, with TRBD1 matching 7 bases. This CDR3 contains 15 residues. Germline V CDR1 and CDR2: LNHDA, SQIVND (reference sequence). V lost 4 bases, J lost 7 bases, and 12 bases stayed unmatched. The CDR3 coding sequence is TGTGCCAGTAGTACCGGACAGGTCGATATCGGGACCCAGTACTTC. It specifies CASSTGQVDIGTQYF.

This chain connects TRBV19 to TRBJ1-2, with 7 nucleotides matching TRBD1. V trimming: 6 bases; J trimming: 4 bases; junction bases outside the gene matches: 17. Germline lookup yields CDR1 LNHDA and CDR2 SQIVND (reference sequence). The CDR3 extends over 17 amino acids. The CDR3 DNA is TGTGCCAGTAGACGGGGGACAGACTACAATGTGATCTATGGCTACACCTTC. Translating gives CASRRGTDYNVIYGYTF.

This chain uses TRBV19 with TRBJ2-1; perhaps TRBD2 as D (6 bases). V was cut by 10 bases and J by 3 bases, with 16 bases left in between. The CDR3 contains 14 residues. Germline loops: CDR1 LNHDA, CDR2 SQIVND (reference sequence). The CDR3 bases are TGTGCCACCAAGCCCGGGAGAATCTACAATGAGCAGTTCTTC. Amino acid sequence: CATKPGRIYNEQFF.

The V call is TRBV6-5, the J call TRBJ2-7; the match to TRBD1 covers 9 bases. Germline CDR1 is MNHEY and CDR2 is SVGAGI. Trimming cost V 5 bases and J 5 bases; bases outside gene matches: 7. The CDR3 is 14 amino acids. In nucleotides, the CDR3 is TGTGCCAGCAGTCGTCCCGGGACAGGGAACGAGCAGTACTTC. It codes for CASSRPGTGNEQYF.

CDR3 DNA: TGTGCCAGCAGTCCCGGGGCAATAAGCAATCAGCCCCAGCATTTT. Its translation: CASSPGAISNQPQHF. V gene TRBV6-5 combines with J gene TRBJ1-5; a weak D match, TRBD1 (5 bases). This CDR3 is 15 amino acids long. In germline, CDR1 is MNHEY, CDR2 SVGAGI. Trimming removed 5 bases from V and 1 base from J, with 12 bases in between.

The chain employs TRBV14 and TRBJ1-3; the D is unclear. V lost 3 bases and J 13 bases, leaving 13 bases between the germline ends. Germline values: CDR1 SGHDN, CDR2 FVKESK. CDR3 length: 12 amino acids. CDR3 nucleotides: TGTGCCAGCAGCCAGTCCGGGCCCCTGATATATTTT. It is translated as CASSQSGPLIYF.

The chain carries TRBV15 and TRBJ1-2; no definite D call. CDR1 and CDR2 (germline): LNHNV, YYDKDF (reference sequence). The germline V and J ends were trimmed by 0 bases and 4 bases, with 9 bases remaining between them. CDR3 length: 14 amino acids. The CDR3 sequence is CATSRDPQPYGYTF. DNA for the CDR3: TGTGCCACCAGCAGAGATCCGCAGCCCTATGGCTACACCTTC.

J is TRBJ2-3 and V is TRBV5-1, with 14 bases fitting TRBD2. CDR1 is SGHRS, CDR2 YFSETQ, per germline. The junction had 9 bases not matched to a gene; V was cut back by 7 bases and J by 5 bases. The CDR3 contains 16 residues. The chain's CDR3 is CASSTGLAGAIDTQYF. The CDR3 bases are TGCGCCAGCTCGACGGGACTAGCGGGAGCTATAGATACGCAGTATTTT.

V and J are TRBV19 and TRBJ2-1, with TRBD2 matching 9 bases. The CDR3 sequence is 16 residues long. Per the germline V gene, CDR1 is LNHDA and CDR2 is SQIVND (reference sequence). Trimming took 6 bases from V and 7 from J; bases not matched to a gene: 13. DNA of the CDR3: TGTGCCAGTAGGCCTCGGGAGCGGGAGGTTTGGAATGAGCAGTTCTTC. Protein sequence: CASRPREREVWNEQFF. The whole variable domain, remainder taken from reference TRBV19 and TRBJ2-1, is DGGITQSPKYLFRKEGQNVTLSCEQNLNHDAMYWYRQDPGQGLRLIYYSQIVNDFQKGDIAEGYSVSREKKESFPLTVTSAQKNPTAFYLCASRPREREVWNEQFFGPGTRLTVL.

V usage is TRBV7-2 and J usage is TRBJ2-7, with D possibly TRBD1 on 6 matching bases. V dropped 5 bases and J dropped 2 bases, with 13 bases sitting between them. CDR3 length equals 14 residues. Germline lookup yields CDR1 SGHTA and CDR2 FQGNSA. The CDR3 coding sequence is TGTGCCAGCAGCCGTGATCCAGGGGCCTACGAGCAGTACTTC. Translation: CASSRDPGAYEQYF.

This chain joins TRBV4-2 and TRBJ1-2; D is ambiguous. This CDR3 is built from 16 residues. CDR1 is LGHNA and CDR2 is YNFKEQ in the germline V gene. V gave up 0 bases and J gave up 8 bases, with 19 bases separating them. The CDR3: CASSQDPDLRNGGYTF. The DNA of the CDR3 is TGTGCCAGCAGCCAAGATCCAGACCTACGGAATGGGGGCTACACCTTC.

The chain couples TRBV6-6 to TRBJ1-2; D not certain. Germline V gene data show CDR1 as MNHNY and CDR2 as SVGAGI (reference sequence). The V and J ends lost 5 bases and 5 bases respectively, with 12 bases between them. The CDR3 loop spans 13 amino acids. CDR3: CASSAQGTYGYTF. The CDR3 DNA reads TGTGCCAGCAGTGCACAAGGCACGTATGGCTACACCTTC.

V usage is TRBV7-9 and J usage is TRBJ1-4; 7 bases are a match to TRBD1. The V gene's germline CDR1 is SEHNR and CDR2 FQNEAQ (reference sequence). V was pared by 3 bases and J by 10 bases, with 5 bases of the junction left unmatched. The CDR3 is 13 residues long. The CDR3 region is CASSFQGEGKLFF. The CDR3 DNA follows: TGTGCCAGCAGCTTTCAGGGGGAGGGAAAACTGTTTTTT. The whole variable domain, remainder taken from reference TRBV7-9 and TRBJ1-4, is DTGVSQNPRHKITKRGQNVTFRCDPISEHNRLYWYRQTLGQGPEFLTYFQNEAQLEKSRLLSDRFSAERPKGSFSTLEIQRTEQGDSAMYLCASSFQGEGKLFFGSGTQLSVL.

The V gene is TRBV5-1, the J gene TRBJ1-2; D is perhaps TRBD1 (5 bases). This CDR3 has 13 residues. Trimming pared 6 bases from V and 8 bases from J, leaving 17 bases between. Germline V gene lookup returns CDR1 SGHRS and CDR2 YFSETQ. CDR3 DNA: TGCGCCAGCAATGGCGAACAGGCGACGGGCTACACCTTC. It encodes CASNGEQATGYTF.

V is TRBV19 and J is TRBJ1-4; D unresolved. Trimming cost V 3 bases and J 14 bases, with 13 bases left between them. The V gene's germline CDR1 is LNHDA and CDR2 SQIVND (reference sequence). The CDR3 is made up of 12 amino acids. CDR3 loop: CASSIVRARLFF. In nucleotides, the CDR3 is TGTGCCAGTAGTATCGTGAGGGCGAGGCTGTTTTTT.

CDR3: CSVDSLIGGREQFF. The DNA of the CDR3 is TGCAGCGTTGACAGTCTCATAGGTGGTCGTGAGCAGTTCTTC. The chain recombines TRBV29-1 with TRBJ2-1; D remains ambiguous. Trimming removed 3 bases from V and 9 bases from J, with 18 bases in between. Germline CDR1 SQVTM, CDR2 ANQGSEA. This CDR3 region has 14 residues.

The rearrangement joins TRBV18 to TRBJ1-1; no definite D call. V was cut by 2 bases and J by 2 bases, with 15 bases left in between. The germline V gene encodes CDR1 KGHSH and CDR2 LQKENI. This CDR3 comprises 16 residues. The CDR3 nucleotides are TGTGCCAGCTCACCAGGAAGAACGGAACTAAACACTGAAGCTTTCTTT. It translates to CASSPGRTELNTEAFF.

V usage is TRBV5-6 and J usage is TRBJ2-7, with 8 bases identical to TRBD2. CDR1 is SGHDT and CDR2 is YYEEEE in the germline V gene. J lost 3 bases, V lost 4 bases, and 9 bases had no gene match. The CDR3 has 15 residues. The chain's CDR3 is CASSPGLVRHYEQYF. In DNA form, the CDR3 reads TGTGCCAGCAGCCCGGGACTAGTCCGTCACTACGAGCAGTACTTC.

This rearrangement joins TRBV7-2 to TRBJ2-1; D is unclear. The germline V gene encodes CDR1 SGHTA and CDR2 FQGNSA. The germline V and J ends were trimmed by 3 bases and 4 bases, with 10 bases remaining between them. There are 14 residues in the CDR3. The CDR3 region has the DNA TGTGCCAGCAGCTTCGACTCGCTTTACAATGAGCAGTTCTTC. Protein sequence: CASSFDSLYNEQFF.